A single sample gave rise to the 25 T cell receptor beta chains below, sequenced in a study of graft-versus-host responses after intestinal transplantation. What these receptors recognize is not known. TCRdb keeps only in-frame clones here, not all; method: immunoSEQ multiplex PCR. The profile covers around 93,000 clones, with just over 90% appearing a single time and approximately 6% taken by the ten largest. This sample comprised unstimulated CD8+ T cells sorted from spleen or lymph node cells, obtained before intestinal transplant. These TCRs come from a human donor who received an intestinal transplant.

V gene TRBV2 combines with J gene TRBJ1-3; D gene uncertain. This CDR3 spans 16 amino acids. The V gene's germline CDR1 is SNHLY and CDR2 FYNNEI. The V end lost 1 base, the J end lost 9 bases, and 19 bases lay between the germline ends. CDR3 sequence: CASSEGGTALTVTIYF. Here the CDR3 DNA reads TGTGCCAGCAGTGAAGGTGGAACAGCTCTGACGGTCACCATATATTTT.

The chain carries TRBV12-5 and TRBJ1-1, with D perhaps matching TRBD1 (5 bases). The CDR3 runs 15 residues. Trimming removed 1 base from V and 6 bases from J, with 15 bases in between. The V gene's germline CDR1 is LGHNT and CDR2 FRNRAP. The CDR3 loop reads CASGLGWGLGAEAFF. CDR3 DNA sequence: TGTGCTAGTGGTTTGGGCTGGGGGTTGGGCGCTGAAGCTTTCTTT. Supplemented by reference TRBV12-5 and TRBJ1-1, the full variable domain reads DARVTQTPRHKVTEMGQEVTMRCQPILGHNTVFWYRQTMMQGLELLAYFRNRAPLDDSGMPKDRFSAEMPDATLATLKIQPSEPRDSAVYFCASGLGWGLGAEAFFGQGTRLTVV.

This chain links TRBV10-2 with TRBJ2-3, with 9 bases aligning to TRBD2. The germline CDR1 and CDR2 sequences are WSHSY and SAAADI. The CDR3 runs to 23 residues. With V trimmed by 3 bases and J by 3 bases, 28 bases remained unmatched. CDR3 bases: TGCGCCAGCAGTGATGTCATTAGCGGGAGTATGAGAACTGGGTCTGGAGTGACAGATACGCAGTATTTT. Translating gives CASSDVISGSMRTGSGVTDTQYF.

This chain uses TRBV6-5 with TRBJ1-2; a possible D gene is TRBD1 (6 bases). Germline V gene lookup returns CDR1 MNHEY and CDR2 SVGAGI. V lost 2 bases, J lost 2 bases, and 12 bases lay in between. This CDR3 comprises 15 residues. CDR3 in amino acids: CASSYTGMGNYGYTF. CDR3 DNA: TGTGCCAGCAGTTACACAGGGATGGGGAACTATGGCTACACCTTC.

The chain employs TRBV7-6 and TRBJ2-3; 7 bases map to TRBD2. V dropped 0 bases and J dropped 5; count of bases not matched to a gene: 5. The CDR3 consists of 15 residues. Germline CDR1 and CDR2: SGHVS and FNYEAQ. CDR3 protein: CASSLAGGRGDTQYF. As DNA, the CDR3 is TGTGCCAGCAGCTTAGCGGGAGGGCGGGGAGATACGCAGTATTTT.

The V call is TRBV27, the J call TRBJ1-1; no clear D. This CDR3 contains 13 residues. Between the trimmed V and J ends, which lost 4 bases and 5 bases, there was a span of 11 bases. Germline V lookup: CDR1 MNHEY, CDR2 SMNVEV (reference sequence). This CDR3 reads CASSSTVPTEAFF. Here the CDR3 DNA reads TGTGCCAGCAGTTCTACAGTTCCTACTGAAGCTTTCTTT.

V is TRBV30 and J is TRBJ2-1; D ambiguous. The V gene's germline CDR1 is GTSNPN and CDR2 SVGIG (reference sequence). Trimming left V 2 bases short and J 7 bases short, with 12 bases between. This CDR3 is 13 amino acids long. CDR3 bases: TGTGCCTGGAGTTCCGCTCAACCGAATGAGCAGTTCTTC. Residues: CAWSSAQPNEQFF.

In this sample, this clone turned up once. The V gene is TRBV6-5, the J gene TRBJ2-7; D unclear. The CDR3 runs to 14 residues. V dropped 2 bases and J dropped 6 bases, with 14 bases sitting between them. Germline V gene sequence: CDR1 MNHEY, CDR2 SVGAGI. The CDR3 here is CASSYDGPKGEQYF. CDR3 sequence (DNA): TGTGCCAGCAGTTACGATGGACCCAAGGGCGAGCAGTACTTC.

CDR3 DNA sequence: TGTGCCAGCAGCGCGCCCGGCCGGGCAACCGGCCCCAACACTGAAGCTTTCTTT. It is translated as CASSAPGRATGPNTEAFF. The chain joins TRBV9 to TRBJ1-1; D call uncertain. Germline V gives CDR1 SGDLS, CDR2 YYNGEE. Between the trimmed V and J ends, which lost 3 bases and 2 bases, there was a span of 23 bases. The CDR3 loop spans 18 amino acids.

This clone has just one count. The chain combines TRBV19 with TRBJ2-3; 10 bases fit TRBD2. This CDR3 is 16 amino acids long. V was clipped by 2 bases and J by 0 bases; unmatched bases: 2. Looked up from germline, CDR1 is LNHDA and CDR2 is SQIVND (reference sequence). The CDR3, as DNA: TGTGCCAGTAGTATATTACTAGCGGGGAGCACAGATACGCAGTATTTT. This gives the protein CASSILLAGSTDTQYF. The variable domain in full, with the rest retrieved from reference TRBV19 and TRBJ2-3, is DGGITQSPKYLFRKEGQNVTLSCEQNLNHDAMYWYRQDPGQGLRLIYYSQIVNDFQKGDIAEGYSVSREKKESFPLTVTSAQKNPTAFYLCASSILLAGSTDTQYFGPGTRLTVL.

This rearrangement joins TRBV6-5 to TRBJ2-1, with 8 bases aligning to TRBD2. The germline gives CDR1 MNHEY, CDR2 SVGAGI. V was clipped by 5 bases and J by 4 bases; unmatched bases: 1. The CDR3 totals 13 residues. The CDR3 loop is CASSASGYNEQFF. Here the CDR3 DNA reads TGTGCCAGCAGTGCTAGCGGGTACAATGAGCAGTTCTTC.

The chain employs TRBV6-5 and TRBJ2-2; D is perhaps TRBD2 (5 bases). V was pared by 0 bases and J by 0 bases, with 8 bases between. The V gene's germline CDR1 is MNHEY and CDR2 SVGAGI. The CDR3 has 16 residues. The CDR3 nucleotides read TGTGCCAGCAGTTACTCGGTGGGAGCGAACACCGGGGAGCTGTTTTTT. Translation: CASSYSVGANTGELFF.

The CDR3 DNA sequence: TGTGCCAGCAGCTTAGTTCTGGGAGGGCATGAGCAGTTCTTC. This sequence encodes CASSLVLGGHEQFF. The chain couples TRBV7-2 to TRBJ2-1; TRBD2 matches 7 bases. The V gene end was trimmed by 1 base and the J gene end by 8 bases; junction bases not matched to a gene: 5. This CDR3 has 14 residues. The V gene's germline CDR1 is SGHTA and CDR2 FQGNSA.

In its sample, this clone was seen a few times. V is TRBV2 and J is TRBJ2-7, with 10 bases fitting TRBD1. The CDR3 runs 15 residues. Germline V gene data show CDR1 as SNHLY and CDR2 as FYNNEI. V shed 4 bases, J shed 3 bases, and the junction held 6 bases outside the gene matches. CDR3 region: CASSGLGQGSYEQYF. The CDR3 coding sequence is TGTGCCAGCAGTGGTTTGGGACAGGGGAGCTACGAGCAGTACTTC.

V is TRBV9 and J is TRBJ1-6; 7 bases agree with TRBD1. The CDR3 has 17 residues. CDR1 SGDLS and CDR2 YYNGEE come from the germline V gene. The V and J ends lost 0 bases and 4 bases, in that order; junction bases with no gene match: 7. The CDR3 loop reads CASSVADGTAYNSPLHF. The CDR3 DNA sequence: TGTGCCAGCAGCGTAGCCGATGGGACAGCATATAATTCACCCCTCCACTTT.

The chain has TRBV4-2 and TRBJ2-7, with D possibly being TRBD2 (5 bases). Per the germline V gene, CDR1 is LGHNA and CDR2 is YNFKEQ. The V end lost 4 bases, the J end lost 7 bases, and 17 bases lay between the germline ends. This CDR3 comprises 14 residues. This CDR3 is CASSPYGAPGEQYF. The CDR3, as DNA: TGTGCCAGCAGCCCCTACGGTGCCCCGGGGGAGCAGTACTTC.

V and J are TRBV30 and TRBJ2-2, with 8 bases matching TRBD1. There are 19 residues in the CDR3. Trimming removed 5 bases from V and 10 bases from J; junction bases left unmatched: 27. Germline-derived CDR1 and CDR2 are GTSNPN and SVGIG (reference sequence). The CDR3 nucleotides read TGTGCCTGGGACGGCCCCGAGAGGGACAGGAGGGCCGGGGGCGCGGAGCTGTTTTTT. Translation gives CAWDGPERDRRAGGAELFF.

CDR3 region: CAWSLGGATEAFF. DNA for the CDR3: TGTGCCTGGAGTTTGGGGGGTGCCACTGAAGCTTTCTTT. The chain employs TRBV30 and TRBJ1-1; maybe TRBD1 (5 bases). The length of the CDR3 is 13 residues. Trimming pared 2 bases from V and 4 bases from J, leaving 11 bases between. Germline V gene sequence: CDR1 GTSNPN, CDR2 SVGIG (reference sequence).

The genes are TRBV2 and TRBJ2-1, with a weak D call TRBD2 (5 bases). V dropped 11 bases and J dropped 7 bases, with 24 bases sitting between them. The V gene's germline CDR1 is SNHLY and CDR2 FYNNEI. The CDR3 loop spans 15 amino acids. The CDR3, as DNA: TGTGCCTGGTCCACGGAGGCGGATCTGTTTAATGAGCAGTTCTTC. Translation: CAWSTEADLFNEQFF.

The CDR3 loop is CASSLHANEKLFF. CDR3 DNA sequence: TGCGCCAGCAGCTTGCATGCTAATGAAAAACTGTTTTTT. The V and J genes are TRBV5-1 and TRBJ1-4; D not certain. Germline loops: CDR1 SGHRS, CDR2 YFSETQ. V lost 1 base, J lost 3 bases, and 4 bases lay in between. This CDR3 is built from 13 residues.

The chain carries TRBV4-1 and TRBJ2-7; TRBD1 matches 10 bases. Germline V gives CDR1 MGHRA, CDR2 YSYEKL. With 0 bases clipped from V and 2 bases from J, the junction kept 4 bases outside the gene matches. There are 16 residues in the CDR3. The CDR3: CASSQEGQGTTYEQYF. Written as DNA, the CDR3 is TGCGCCAGCAGCCAAGAGGGACAGGGGACCACCTACGAGCAGTACTTC.

The genes are TRBV4-1 and TRBJ2-5, with 9 bases identical to TRBD2. The length of the CDR3 is 19 residues. V was clipped by 0 bases and J by 5 bases; unmatched bases: 16. Germline-derived CDR1 and CDR2 are MGHRA and YSYEKL. CDR3 loop: CASSQEGGGSGRRGETQYF. CDR3 DNA sequence: TGCGCCAGCAGCCAAGAAGGTGGTGGTAGCGGGAGACGGGGGGAGACCCAGTACTTC.

The J gene is TRBJ2-6, the V gene TRBV5-4; D may be TRBD1 or TRBD2 (5 bases each). Germline assignment: CDR1 SGHNT and CDR2 YYREEE (reference sequence). Trimming took 3 bases from V and 1 from J, leaving 11 bases between them. The CDR3 runs to 16 residues. The CDR3 DNA reads TGTGCCAGCAGCTACAGGAGGCAGTCTGGGGCCAACGTCCTGACTTTC. Its protein product is CASSYRRQSGANVLTF. The complete variable domain, with remaining parts taken from reference TRBV5-4 and TRBJ2-6, reads ETGVTQSPTHLIKTRGQQVTLRCSSQSGHNTVSWYQQALGQGPQFIFQYYREEENGRGNFPPRFSGLQFPNYSSELNVNALELDDSALYLCASSYRRQSGANVLTFGAGSRLTVL.

The rearrangement uses TRBV4-1 and TRBJ2-1, with D unclear. V lost 4 bases and J 0 bases, leaving 7 bases between the germline ends. The CDR3 sequence is 14 residues long. Looked up from germline, CDR1 is MGHRA and CDR2 is YSYEKL. The CDR3 sequence: CASSLFGSYNEQFF. As DNA, the CDR3 is TGCGCCAGCAGCCTGTTTGGCTCCTACAATGAGCAGTTCTTC.

The chain couples TRBV27 to TRBJ1-2; TRBD1 aligns across 8 bases. Per the germline V gene, CDR1 is MNHEY and CDR2 is SMNVEV (reference sequence). The CDR3 extends over 14 amino acids. The V segment lost 4 bases and the J segment 5 bases; nucleotides outside the gene matches: 6. In DNA form, the CDR3 reads TGTGCCAGCAGTTCAGGGGGCGCTGGGTATGGCTACACCTTC. It encodes CASSSGGAGYGYTF.